This TCR beta chain was identified during a study of T cells after yellow fever vaccination. The trim removed 4 bases at V and 7 bases at J, leaving 6 bases unmatched. The CDR3 runs to 14 residues. Germline CDR1 and CDR2: SGHNT and YENEEA. Each CDR3 protein gets one entry after TCRdb re-called the 5' RACE reads with MiXCR. The sample yields some 300,000 distinct CDR3 sequences, around 10% seen once. This chain links TRBV11-3 with TRBJ2-1; 8 positions agree with TRBD2. The sequence came from a man younger than 35 who received the YFV17D yellow fever vaccine. Sequences were derived from CD4+ T cells sorted from PBMCs, sampled 5 days after the yellow fever booster vaccination. The CDR3 DNA follows: TGTGCCAGCAGCTCTTGGGAGCGGGGGAATGAGCAGTTCTTC. It translates to CASSSWERGNEQFF.